The 24 T cell receptor beta chains presented below share a single source sample, sequenced in a study of blood T cells in healthy people across ages. Through a sample-barcoded 5' primer and a J-beta primer mix, a second PCR was run for roughly 6 to 11 cycles. TCRdb reanalysed the 5' RACE reads using MiXCR and keeps one entry per CDR3 protein. The table records some 290,000 distinct CDR3 sequences, about 25% of them present only once. The source material was blood. Receptor source: a woman between 65 and 79 years old in good health.

V and J are TRBV20-1 and TRBJ2-5; TRBD2 agrees at 8 bases. The tail of the sequence fits TRBJ2-7 better, so the J call may be wrong. Germline assignment: CDR1 DFQATT and CDR2 SNEGSKA (reference sequence). There are 15 residues in the CDR3. CDR3 nucleotide sequence: TGCAGTGCTAGAGATAGAAAGCGGGAGTCCCACGAGCAGTACTTC. Translated, it gives CSARDRKRESHEQYF.

The rearrangement links TRBV28 to TRBJ2-1, with 9 bases that match TRBD2. The J call could be wrong; TRBJ2-5 is a better fit for the DNA end. This CDR3 is built from 15 residues. Germline CDR1 is MDHEN and CDR2 is SYDVKM. CDR3 bases: TGTGCCAGCAGTTTCGGCGGGAGGGCCATGGAGACCCAGTACTTC. Amino acid sequence: CASSFGGRAMETQYF.

Remarks on this clonotype: One end of the junction varies from germline; a read error may be responsible. The rearrangement joins TRBV10-3 to TRBJ2-5, with unresolved D. The J call may be wrong; the DNA end is better matched by TRBJ2-7. In germline, CDR1 is ENHRY, CDR2 SYGVKD. CDR3 length: 13 residues. The CDR3 spells CAIRGDLPYEQYF. The DNA for the CDR3 is TGCGCCATCAGAGGAGACCTGCCCTACGAGCAGTACTTC.

V gene TRBV5-1 combines with J gene TRBJ2-3, with D perhaps TRBD1 (6 bases). The germline V gene has CDR1 SGHRS and CDR2 YFSETQ. The CDR3 runs to 16 residues. V gave up 4 bases and J gave up 0 bases, with 15 bases separating them. CDR3 region: CASSLRTAPSTDTQYF. The DNA of the CDR3 is TGCGCCAGCAGCCTCCGGACAGCTCCAAGCACAGATACGCAGTATTTT. Variable domain in full (rest from reference TRBV5-1 and TRBJ2-3): KAGVTQTPRYLIKTRGQQVTLSCSPISGHRSVSWYQQTPGQGLQFLFEYFSETQRNKGNFPGRFSGRQFSNSRSEMNVSTLELGDSALYLCASSLRTAPSTDTQYFGPGTRLTVL.

In its sample, this clonotype was seen a few times. The chain recombines TRBV2 with TRBJ2-5, with D unclear. Trimming shortened V by 10 bases and J by 5 bases, and 17 bases separated the two germline ends. CDR3 length: 13 residues. Germline CDR1 is SNHLY and CDR2 is FYNNEI. The CDR3 is CAITREASETQYF. CDR3 bases: TGTGCCATCACCCGAGAAGCGTCGGAGACCCAGTACTTC.

The chain employs TRBV11-2 and TRBJ1-2; 8 nucleotides line up with TRBD1. The junction had 2 bases not matched to a gene; V was cut back by 0 bases and J by 5 bases. CDR1 and CDR2 from the germline V gene are SGHAT and FQNNGV. This CDR3 spans 14 amino acids. Here the CDR3 DNA reads TGTGCCAGCAGCTTAGAGACAGGGGTTTATGGCTACACCTTC. It translates to CASSLETGVYGYTF.

The J gene is TRBJ2-5, the V gene TRBV29-1; D unclear. The CDR3 length is 14 residues. Trimming stripped 7 bases from V and 2 bases from J, with 17 bases between. Germline CDR1 is SQVTM and CDR2 is ANQGSEA. As DNA, the CDR3 is TGCAGCGCCCAGGCTGGCAGGCCTCAAGAGACCCAGTACTTC. It yields the protein CSAQAGRPQETQYF.

This clonotype was seen ten or more times. The junction differs from germline at one of its ends, possibly a read error. The V call is TRBV2, the J call TRBJ2-3; the D is unclear. Germline V gene data show CDR1 as SNHLY and CDR2 as FYNNEI. This CDR3 is 14 amino acids long. Here the CDR3 reads CASREGLGTDTQYF. In nucleotides, the CDR3 is TGTGCCAGCAGAGAAGGGCTGGGCACAGATACGCAGTATTTT.

In this sample, this clonotype turned up a few times. An end of the junction differs from the germline gene, which may be a read error. The chain recombines TRBV13 with TRBJ2-1; D is unclear. This CDR3 contains 15 residues. Germline V gene data show CDR1 as PRHDT and CDR2 as FYEKMQ (reference sequence). The CDR3 here is CASSLGLPVGNEQFF. In DNA, the CDR3 is TGTGCCAGCAGCCTAGGCCTCCCAGTCGGCAATGAGCAGTTCTTC.

This chain connects TRBV28 to TRBJ1-1; a possible D gene is TRBD1 (5 bases). The CDR3 is made up of 15 amino acids. V was pared by 5 bases and J by 1 base, with 14 bases between. CDR1 is MDHEN and CDR2 is SYDVKM in the germline V gene. As DNA, the CDR3 is TGTGCCAGCAGTCCAATCGGGACTGAGAACACTGAAGCTTTCTTT. Its protein is CASSPIGTENTEAFF.

This clonotype was seen just once. This rearrangement joins TRBV6-1 to TRBJ1-1; possibly TRBD1 for D (6 bases). This CDR3 is 13 amino acids long. Trimming pared 2 bases from V and 14 bases from J, leaving 18 bases between. The germline gives CDR1 MNHNS, CDR2 SASEGT. The CDR3 DNA reads as TGTGCCAGCAGTGAACAAGGGACATCTTTATCATTCTTT. Its translation: CASSEQGTSLSFF.

The table lists this clonotype with many counts. This chain joins TRBV29-1 and TRBJ1-1; a weak D match, TRBD1 (5 bases). The germline V gene encodes CDR1 SQVTM and CDR2 ANQGSEA. V lost 0 bases to trimming and J lost 4 bases, with 9 bases between them. The CDR3 extends over 13 amino acids. CDR3 sequence reads: CSVEDGGTTEAFF. The DNA for the CDR3 is TGCAGCGTTGAAGACGGGGGGACCACTGAAGCTTTCTTT.

The V and J genes are TRBV20-1 and TRBJ1-1; 9 bases align to TRBD1. CDR3 size: 16 residues. Trimming cost V 2 bases and J 6 bases; bases outside gene matches: 13. Germline V gene sequence: CDR1 DFQATT, CDR2 SNEGSKA (reference sequence). CDR3 protein: CSARPPGQGTISEAFF. As DNA, the CDR3 is TGCAGTGCTAGACCCCCGGGACAGGGAACGATATCTGAAGCTTTCTTT.

The J gene is TRBJ2-1, the V gene TRBV15, with 9 positions matching TRBD2. The V segment lost 3 bases and the J segment 7 bases; nucleotides outside the gene matches: 7. Per the germline V gene, CDR1 is LNHNV and CDR2 is YYDKDF (reference sequence). This CDR3 has 15 amino acids. CDR3 amino acids: CATSSQLAGTNEQFF. The CDR3 DNA reads as TGTGCCACCAGCAGTCAGCTAGCGGGGACAAATGAGCAGTTCTTC.

This clonotype was seen only a few times. The gene calls are TRBV12-3 or TRBV12-4 and TRBJ2-5; D unclear. The CDR3 has 12 residues. The V end was cut by 3 bases, the J end by 6 bases, with 8 bases between. The CDR3 DNA reads TGTGCCAGCAGTTTGTTGGGCAAGACCCAGTACTTC. Its translation is CASSLLGKTQYF.

The chain recombines TRBV18 with TRBJ2-5; D not certain. Trimming removed 1 base from V and 3 bases from J, with 6 bases in between. Per germline, CDR1 KGHSH and CDR2 LQKENI. The CDR3 has 13 amino acids. The CDR3 coding sequence is TGTGCCAGCTCACCACAGCTCGAAGAGACCCAGTACTTC. This gives the protein CASSPQLEETQYF.

The rearrangement links TRBV11-2 to TRBJ2-3, with D perhaps TRBD1 or TRBD2 (5 bases each). V was clipped by 5 bases and J by 5 bases, with 11 bases between them. From germline, CDR1 is SGHAT and CDR2 FQNNGV. This CDR3 has 13 amino acids. The CDR3 reads CASSGLRGDTQYF. The DNA for the CDR3 is TGTGCCAGCAGCGGTCTGAGGGGAGATACGCAGTATTTT.

The chain joins TRBV6-2 or TRBV6-3 to TRBJ2-7; 9 bases fit TRBD2. Looked up from germline, CDR1 is MNHEY and CDR2 is SVGEGT. The CDR3 runs 18 residues. V lost 7 bases and J lost 7; bases outside the gene matches: 23. The CDR3 protein is CASIGGLARPGALGEQYF. CDR3 sequence (DNA): TGTGCCAGCATCGGTGGACTAGCGCGACCCGGGGCGCTTGGGGAGCAGTACTTC.

This clonotype was observed a few times. The V and J genes are TRBV4-1 and TRBJ1-6; possible D gene TRBD1, 5 bases. The CDR3 has 15 residues. CDR1 and CDR2 (germline): MGHRA, YSYEKL. V was trimmed by 1 base and J by 13 bases, leaving 17 bases between them. The CDR3 region is CASSQGKGVESPLHF. DNA for the CDR3: TGCGCCAGCAGCCAAGGAAAAGGGGTCGAGTCGCCCCTCCACTTT.

The rearrangement uses TRBV7-2 and TRBJ1-2; D remains unclear. The V end lost 5 bases, the J end lost 1 base, and 5 bases lay between the germline ends. Looked up from germline, CDR1 is SGHTA and CDR2 is FQGNSA. The CDR3 runs 12 residues. CDR3 sequence (DNA): TGTGCCAGCAGCCTCTATAACTATGGCTACACCTTC. Amino acid sequence: CASSLYNYGYTF.

The chain recombines TRBV15 with TRBJ2-5, with D perhaps matching TRBD1 or TRBD2 (5 bases each). The assigned J gene may be wrong: the sequence end matches TRBJ2-7 better. CDR3 length: 16 residues. CDR1 and CDR2 (germline): LNHNV, YYDKDF (reference sequence). The CDR3 region is CATSRGRDDGSYEQYF. The CDR3 bases are TGTGCCACCAGCAGAGGTCGGGACGACGGTTCCTACGAGCAGTACTTC.

The V gene is TRBV4-1, the J gene TRBJ2-1, with 8 bases matching TRBD2. The junction had 5 bases not matched to a gene; V was cut back by 1 base and J by 6 bases. The CDR3 totals 15 residues. Per germline, CDR1 MGHRA and CDR2 YSYEKL. The chain's CDR3 is CASSQAGGRTNEQFF. CDR3 sequence (DNA): TGCGCCAGCAGCCAAGCGGGCGGGAGGACCAATGAGCAGTTCTTC.

This clonotype has more than one count but fewer than ten. V is TRBV27 and J is TRBJ1-4; D remains unclear. The CDR3 has 15 amino acids. Trimming took 2 bases from V and 3 from J, leaving 10 bases between them. Germline V gene lookup returns CDR1 MNHEY and CDR2 SMNVEV (reference sequence). CDR3 residues: CASSLMGMANEKLFF. The CDR3, as DNA: TGTGCCAGCAGTTTAATGGGGATGGCTAATGAAAAACTGTTTTTT.

This clonotype was seen a handful of times. This chain connects TRBV18 to TRBJ2-5; 9 nucleotides match TRBD1. TRBJ2-1 explains the end of the DNA better; the J call may be wrong. Germline assignment: CDR1 KGHSH and CDR2 LQKENI. There are 15 residues in the CDR3. CDR3 nucleotide sequence: TGTGCCAGCTCACCTGGACAGGGGAAAAACAATGAGCAGTTCTTC. Translation gives CASSPGQGKNNEQFF.